This T cell receptor beta chain was documented in a study of CD8+CD57+ T cells in acquired aplastic anemia. Study-wide context: Sorted CD4+ and CD8+ cell DNA averaged approximately 3.4 ug.

Of note for this clonotype: Its specificity is not known.

Genomic DNA templated the TCR beta VDJ and CDR3 profiling. TCRdb redid the calling of the reads with MiXCR, one entry per CDR3 protein. The sample records 150,000 to 200,000 distinct CDR3 sequences, around 75% being singletons. V shed 4 bases and J 4 bases; nucleotides not matched to a gene: 7. The length of the CDR3 is 14 residues. Germline lookup yields CDR1 SGHRS and CDR2 YFSETQ. It was patients with CD8+CD57+ cell expansion by flow cytometry who were chosen for sequencing. Severe acquired aplastic anemia was diagnosed in all patients. General study findings and limits: Patients and controls shared some 30 CD8+ CDR3 sequences, highly expressed in patients.

The chain uses TRBV5-1 and TRBJ1-2; 7 bases agree with TRBD1. Material for sequencing was sorted CD4+, CD8+, or CD8+CD57+ T cells (not recorded which) from PBMCs. This sequence originates from a human donor with aplastic anemia. This CDR3 reads CASSPVTGSYGYTF. The CDR3 coding sequence is TGCGCCAGCAGCCCAGTGACAGGGAGCTATGGCTACACCTTC.